These 27 T cell receptor beta chains came from one sample sequenced in a study of T cells in narcolepsy. Sequencing used immunoSEQ multiplex PCR; TCRdb keeps in-frame clones, though not all of them. The data show about 33,000 clones, with under 90% seen just once and around 1.2% held by the top ten. What was sequenced was CD45RA- memory CD4+ T cells from PBMCs. These receptors all come from a human donor with narcolepsy.

This clone was detected once. This chain connects TRBV29-1 to TRBJ2-7, with 8 bases fitting TRBD1. This CDR3 has 17 amino acids. Germline V CDR1 and CDR2: SQVTM, ANQGSEA. The V segment lost 4 bases and the J segment 0 bases; nucleotides outside the gene matches: 14. Here the CDR3 reads CSVGGDRTTDNSYEQYF. In DNA form, the CDR3 reads TGCAGCGTTGGCGGGGACAGGACAACCGATAACTCCTACGAGCAGTACTTC.

The rearrangement links TRBV6-1 to TRBJ1-1; D is uncertain. The CDR3 contains 14 residues. Germline-derived CDR1 and CDR2 are MNHNS and SASEGT. Deletions cut 3 bases from V and 5 bases from J, with 13 bases between. CDR3 amino acids: CASSDHYGGTEAFF. CDR3 coding DNA: TGTGCCAGCAGTGACCATTACGGTGGGACTGAAGCTTTCTTT.

This clone was detected only once. The genes are TRBV4-3 and TRBJ2-1; TRBD2 aligns across 15 bases. This CDR3 spans 18 amino acids. Germline assignment: CDR1 LGHNA and CDR2 YSLEER. The J segment lost 2 bases and the V segment lost 4 bases, leaving 6 bases of the junction unmatched. Here the CDR3 DNA reads TGCGCCAGCAGCCCGAGGACTAGCGGGGGGGGCACCTACAATGAGCAGTTCTTC. This encodes CASSPRTSGGGTYNEQFF.

V gene TRBV7-2 combines with J gene TRBJ2-5, with no clear D. The CDR3 length is 13 residues. Trimming took off 4 bases at V and 4 bases at J, with 10 bases between the two ends. Germline CDR1 is SGHTA and CDR2 is FQGNSA. The chain's CDR3 is CASSSAPTETQYF. The CDR3 DNA reads TGTGCCAGCAGCTCCGCGCCAACAGAGACCCAGTACTTC. Combining the CDR3 with reference TRBV7-2 and TRBJ2-5 gives the whole variable domain GAGVSQSPSNKVTEKGKDVELRCDPISGHTALYWYRQSLGQGLEFLIYFQGNSAPDKSGLPSDRFSAERTGGSVSTLTIQRTQQEDSAVYLCASSSAPTETQYFGPGTRLLVL.

This chain's CDR3 is CASSATGYGYTF. Written as DNA, the CDR3 is TGTGCCAGCAGCGCCACAGGCTATGGCTACACCTTC. This rearrangement joins TRBV7-2 to TRBJ1-2, with D perhaps TRBD1 (5 bases). The CDR3 consists of 12 residues. The germline V gene has CDR1 SGHTA and CDR2 FQGNSA. V dropped 5 bases and J dropped 4 bases, with 8 bases sitting between them.

The chain has TRBV18 and TRBJ2-7; 8 bases align to TRBD1. J was trimmed by 1 base and V by 1 base; bases with no gene match: 12. Germline CDR1 KGHSH, CDR2 LQKENI. The CDR3 contains 18 residues. The CDR3 here is CASSPLGAGGLRSYEQYF. CDR3 DNA sequence: TGTGCCAGCTCACCACTAGGGGCAGGGGGCCTACGATCCTACGAGCAGTACTTC. Full variable domain (outside the CDR3, taken from reference TRBV18 and TRBJ2-7): NAGVMQNPRHLVRRRGQEARLRCSPMKGHSHVYWYRQLPEEGLKFMVYLQKENIIDESGMPKERFSAEFPKEGPSILRIQQVVRGDSAAYFCASSPLGAGGLRSYEQYFGPGTRLTVT.

This chain uses TRBV7-2 with TRBJ2-2; possible D gene TRBD2, 6 bases. Trimming shortened V by 1 base and J by 6 bases, and 15 bases separated the two germline ends. The CDR3 extends over 16 amino acids. Looked up from germline, CDR1 is SGHTA and CDR2 is FQGNSA. The CDR3 DNA sequence: TGTGCCAGCAGCTTAGATTCGGGGGTGATTGCCGGGGAGCTGTTTTTT. It encodes CASSLDSGVIAGELFF.

This sequence joins TRBV2 and TRBJ2-1, with TRBD1 matching 8 bases. Germline V gene data show CDR1 as SNHLY and CDR2 as FYNNEI. Germline trimming cut 2 bases from V and 7 bases from J; bases unmatched to any gene: 7. This CDR3 region has 15 residues. This CDR3 reads CASSELRTGKNEQFF. In DNA, the CDR3 is TGTGCCAGCAGTGAATTAAGGACAGGGAAAAATGAGCAGTTCTTC.

The CDR3 region has the DNA TGTGCCATCAGTCACACTAGCCCAACTAGCACAGATACGCAGTATTTT. Residues: CAISHTSPTSTDTQYF. This sequence joins TRBV10-3 and TRBJ2-3; D is possibly TRBD2 (6 bases). Trimming removed 5 bases from V and 0 bases from J, with 15 bases in between. Germline assignment: CDR1 ENHRY and CDR2 SYGVKD. The CDR3 totals 16 residues.

The genes are TRBV14 and TRBJ1-1; D unresolved. V was trimmed by 0 bases and J by 11 bases, leaving 13 bases between them. Per the germline V gene, CDR1 is SGHDN and CDR2 is FVKESK. The CDR3 is 13 residues long. In DNA, the CDR3 is TGTGCCAGCAGCCAAGATTTGGAGGGCAAGGCTTTCTTT. Its protein is CASSQDLEGKAFF. Filled out from reference TRBV14 and TRBJ1-1, the complete variable domain reads EAGVTQFPSHSVIEKGQTVTLRCDPISGHDNLYWYRRVMGKEIKFLLHFVKESKQDESGMPNNRFLAERTGGTYSTLKVQPAELEDSGVYFCASSQDLEGKAFFGQGTRLTVV.

This chain joins TRBV4-1 and TRBJ2-5, with TRBD1 matching 7 bases. CDR3 length: 17 amino acids. The V gene end was trimmed by 4 bases and the J gene end by 3 bases; junction bases not matched to a gene: 14. Germline CDR1 and CDR2: MGHRA and YSYEKL. The CDR3 loop is CASSPILSDRLKETQYF. CDR3 nucleotide sequence: TGCGCCAGCAGCCCTATTTTGTCGGACAGGCTAAAAGAGACCCAGTACTTC.

V gene TRBV10-3 combines with J gene TRBJ1-1; tentative D call: TRBD1 (5 bases). V was trimmed by 4 bases and J by 4 bases, leaving 16 bases between them. The CDR3 totals 15 residues. Germline V CDR1 and CDR2: ENHRY, SYGVKD. CDR3 nucleotide sequence: TGTGCCATCAGTGCAAAACCCGGGACGACCACTGAAGCTTTCTTT. Its protein is CAISAKPGTTTEAFF.

The chain carries TRBV5-1 and TRBJ2-5; D is ambiguous. The CDR3 length is 13 residues. The V and J ends lost 5 bases and 0 bases respectively, with 8 bases between them. Germline V gene data show CDR1 as SGHRS and CDR2 as YFSETQ. The CDR3 DNA reads TGCGCCAGCAGGGGCCCAGACCAAGAGACCCAGTACTTC. Translation: CASRGPDQETQYF.

This clone was seen just once. V gene TRBV27 combines with J gene TRBJ1-3; D ambiguous. CDR1 is MNHEY and CDR2 is SMNVEV in the germline V gene (reference sequence). CDR3 size: 13 residues. Trimming stripped 6 bases from V and 2 bases from J, with 8 bases between. The CDR3 coding sequence is TGTGCCAGCAGCCTTTCAACTGGAAACACCATATATTTT. It yields the protein CASSLSTGNTIYF.

This chain joins TRBV12-5 and TRBJ1-1; 9 bases match TRBD1. The CDR3 extends over 15 amino acids. The trim removed 4 bases at V and 5 bases at J, leaving 8 bases unmatched. In germline, CDR1 is LGHNT, CDR2 FRNRAP. The CDR3 DNA sequence: TGTGCTAGTGGTTCCATACAGGGGGCGCGTACTGAAGCTTTCTTT. It translates to CASGSIQGARTEAFF.

The rearrangement links TRBV28 to TRBJ2-4; 14 bases match TRBD2. The V gene end was trimmed by 5 bases and the J gene end by 1 base; junction bases not matched to a gene: 16. The CDR3 is 21 amino acids. In germline, CDR1 is MDHEN, CDR2 SYDVKM. The CDR3 nucleotides are TGTGCCAGCAGTCCTGCCTCCTCCGGGACTAGCGGGAGACGGGCCAAAAACATTCAGTACTTC. Encoded protein: CASSPASSGTSGRRAKNIQYF.

The chain recombines TRBV5-1 with TRBJ2-5, with D possibly matching TRBD2 (6 bases). From germline, CDR1 is SGHRS and CDR2 YFSETQ. The CDR3 is 12 residues long. V gave up 3 bases and J gave up 6 bases, with 9 bases separating them. CDR3 residues: CASSSEGKTQYF. CDR3 nucleotide sequence: TGCGCCAGCAGCTCGGAGGGAAAGACCCAGTACTTC.

The chain uses TRBV28 and TRBJ1-5, with 8 bases aligning to TRBD1. Germline lookup yields CDR1 MDHEN and CDR2 SYDVKM. This CDR3 contains 16 residues. Germline trimming cut 3 bases from V and 5 bases from J; bases unmatched to any gene: 9. The CDR3 here is CASSLYSDRDDQPQHF. The CDR3 region has the DNA TGTGCCAGCAGTTTGTATTCGGACAGGGATGATCAGCCCCAGCATTTT. The full variable domain, with the rest looked up from reference TRBV28 and TRBJ1-5, is DVKVTQSSRYLVKRTGEKVFLECVQDMDHENMFWYRQDPGLGLRLIYFSYDVKMKEKGDIPEGYSVSREKKERFSLILESASTNQTSMYLCASSLYSDRDDQPQHFGDGTRLSIL.

The gene calls are TRBV27 and TRBJ1-5, with D maybe TRBD1 (6 bases). The CDR3 spans 12 residues. Germline lookup yields CDR1 MNHEY and CDR2 SMNVEV (reference sequence). V was clipped by 3 bases and J by 9 bases, with 9 bases between them. The DNA for the CDR3 is TGTGCCAGCAGTTTCACACAGGGGCCCCAGCATTTT. Residues: CASSFTQGPQHF.

The V call is TRBV5-1, the J call TRBJ1-4, with 8 bases identical to TRBD1. J was trimmed by 7 bases and V by 4 bases; bases with no gene match: 9. CDR1 is SGHRS and CDR2 is YFSETQ in the germline V gene. The CDR3 is made up of 15 amino acids. CDR3 bases: TGCGCCAGCAGCCCGGCAGGGGACAGGAGTGAAAAACTGTTTTTT. The encoded protein is CASSPAGDRSEKLFF.

V is TRBV10-3 and J is TRBJ2-5; D uncertain. Trimming cost V 8 bases and J 1 base, with 8 bases left between them. CDR3 length: 12 residues. The germline CDR1 and CDR2 sequences are ENHRY and SYGVKD. The CDR3 DNA is TGTGCCATCGGTCCGGGCCAAGAGACCCAGTACTTC. It is translated as CAIGPGQETQYF.

This clone was picked up one time. The chain employs TRBV5-1 and TRBJ2-5, with D possibly being TRBD2 (5 bases). Trimming took 1 base from V and 9 from J, leaving 19 bases between them. CDR1 SGHRS and CDR2 YFSETQ come from the germline V gene. This CDR3 spans 15 amino acids. The chain's CDR3 is CASSLSPSGNGAQYF. DNA of the CDR3: TGCGCCAGCAGCTTGTCCCCAAGCGGAAACGGGGCCCAGTACTTC.

This chain uses TRBV6-5 with TRBJ1-2, with 7 bases fitting TRBD1. Germline trimming cut 6 bases from V and 9 bases from J; bases unmatched to any gene: 7. In germline, CDR1 is MNHEY, CDR2 SVGAGI. CDR3 length equals 12 residues. Here the CDR3 reads CASRWDSLSYTF. The CDR3 nucleotides read TGTGCCAGCAGATGGGACAGTTTAAGCTACACCTTC.

The chain recombines TRBV4-2 with TRBJ2-3, with TRBD2 matching over 8 bases. The CDR3 is 15 residues long. Germline values: CDR1 LGHNA, CDR2 YNFKEQ. Unmatched junction bases numbered 9, after V lost 6 bases and J lost 4 bases. CDR3 loop: CASSYRRGGSDTQYF. For the CDR3, the DNA is TGTGCCAGCAGTTACAGACGGGGGGGTTCAGATACGCAGTATTTT.

V is TRBV10-2 and J is TRBJ2-2; a possible D gene is TRBD1 (5 bases). Germline CDR1 WSHSY, CDR2 SAAADI. The CDR3 is made up of 13 amino acids. Trimming removed 7 bases from V and 5 bases from J, with 11 bases in between. The CDR3 loop reads CASNVPGTGELFF. CDR3 coding DNA: TGCGCCAGCAACGTCCCAGGGACCGGGGAGCTGTTTTTT.

This chain connects TRBV14 to TRBJ2-5; D is unclear. CDR3 length: 13 residues. Germline-derived CDR1 and CDR2 are SGHDN and FVKESK. V was trimmed by 1 base and J by 5 bases, leaving 8 bases between them. The CDR3 bases are TGTGCCAGCAGCCAAGGGGCGGCGGAGACCCAGTACTTC. Translation gives CASSQGAAETQYF.

The chain couples TRBV7-2 to TRBJ2-7; D is undetermined. V was cut by 5 bases and J by 7 bases, with 18 bases left in between. The CDR3 runs 14 residues. The germline V gene encodes CDR1 SGHTA and CDR2 FQGNSA. CDR3 nucleotides: TGTGCCAGCAGCCCCGACACCTCGCGCGGAGAGCAGTACTTC. It codes for CASSPDTSRGEQYF.